This TCR beta chain was found in a study of Ad26.COV2.S vaccination and SARS-CoV-2 variants. As for the study in general: Sample donor was a member of the COV1001 Ad26.COV2.S trial arm. The study gave Ad26.COV2.S intramuscularly, once or twice 56 days apart. Findings and limits, study-wide: An underestimation of total T cell responses may have resulted from the TCR breadth and depth analyses. While placebo recipients had lower spike-specific TCR breadth, vaccine recipients had more.

As to this clone: The antigen is unknown.

Treatment: around 19 received Ad26.COV2.S at low or high dose, single or two shots; roughly 5 received placebo; per-sample allocation not given. Specimens were obtained on day 63 following the first vaccine or placebo injection. Using immunoSEQ multiplex PCR, the repertoire was profiled, and TCRdb retains in-frame clones only, with some absent. Among about 220,000 clones, approximately 90% were seen once, and the ten largest hold around 10%. The CDR3 covers 16 residues. Unmatched junction bases numbered 8, after V lost 5 bases and J lost 2 bases. Germline assignment: CDR1 SGHTA and CDR2 FQGTGA. The material was peripheral blood, obtained in a trial of Ad26.COV2.S vaccine versus placebo. V usage is TRBV7-3 and J usage is TRBJ2-1, with 8 bases that match TRBD1. This receptor was taken from a person aged 18 to 59 who received the Ad26.COV2.S COVID-19 vaccine or a placebo. The CDR3 DNA follows: TGTGCCAGCAGCACCCGGACAGGGTCCCCCTACAATGAGCAGTTCTTC. This encodes CASSTRTGSPYNEQFF.